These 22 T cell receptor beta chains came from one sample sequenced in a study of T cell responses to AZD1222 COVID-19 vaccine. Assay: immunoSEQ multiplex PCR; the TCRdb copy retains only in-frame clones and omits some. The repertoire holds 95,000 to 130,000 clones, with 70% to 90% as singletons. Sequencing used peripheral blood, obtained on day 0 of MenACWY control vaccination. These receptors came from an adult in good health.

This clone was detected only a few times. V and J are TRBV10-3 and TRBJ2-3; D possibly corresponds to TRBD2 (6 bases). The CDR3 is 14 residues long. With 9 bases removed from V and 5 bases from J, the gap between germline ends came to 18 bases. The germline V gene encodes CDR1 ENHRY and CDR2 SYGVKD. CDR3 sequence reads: CAISFGTGKDTQYF. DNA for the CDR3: TGTGCCATTTCATTCGGGACTGGGAAAGATACGCAGTATTTT.

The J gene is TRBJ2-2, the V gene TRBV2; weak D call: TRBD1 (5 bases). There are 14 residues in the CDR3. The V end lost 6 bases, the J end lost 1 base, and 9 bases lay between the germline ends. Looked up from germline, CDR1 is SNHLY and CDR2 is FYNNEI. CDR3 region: CASRRTGNTGELFF. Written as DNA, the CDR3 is TGTGCCAGCAGGAGAACAGGGAACACCGGGGAGCTGTTTTTT.

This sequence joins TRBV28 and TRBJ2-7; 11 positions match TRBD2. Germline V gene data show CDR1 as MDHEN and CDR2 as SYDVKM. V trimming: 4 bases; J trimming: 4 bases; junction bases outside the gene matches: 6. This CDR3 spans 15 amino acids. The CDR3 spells CASSSASGGKYEQYF. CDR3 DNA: TGTGCCAGCAGTTCCGCTAGCGGGGGGAAGTACGAGCAGTACTTC.

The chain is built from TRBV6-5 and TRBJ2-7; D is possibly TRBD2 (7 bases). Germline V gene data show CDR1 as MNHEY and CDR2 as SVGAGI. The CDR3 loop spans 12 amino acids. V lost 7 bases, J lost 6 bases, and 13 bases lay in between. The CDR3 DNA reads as TGTGCCAGCAAGCCGGGGGGCGGCGAGCAGTACTTC. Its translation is CASKPGGGEQYF.

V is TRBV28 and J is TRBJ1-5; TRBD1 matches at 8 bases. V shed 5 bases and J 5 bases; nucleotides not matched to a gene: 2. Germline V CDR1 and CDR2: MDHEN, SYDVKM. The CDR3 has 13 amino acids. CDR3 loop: CASSGQGHQPQHF. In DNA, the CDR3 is TGTGCCAGCAGTGGACAGGGTCATCAGCCCCAGCATTTT. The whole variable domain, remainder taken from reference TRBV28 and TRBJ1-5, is DVKVTQSSRYLVKRTGEKVFLECVQDMDHENMFWYRQDPGLGLRLIYFSYDVKMKEKGDIPEGYSVSREKKERFSLILESASTNQTSMYLCASSGQGHQPQHFGDGTRLSIL.

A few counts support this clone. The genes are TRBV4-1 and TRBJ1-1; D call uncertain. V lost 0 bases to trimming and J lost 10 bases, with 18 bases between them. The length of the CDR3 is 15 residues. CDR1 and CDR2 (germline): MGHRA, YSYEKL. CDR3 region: CASSQDSGTQVGAFF. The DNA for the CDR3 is TGCGCCAGCAGCCAAGATAGTGGCACCCAGGTGGGAGCTTTCTTT.

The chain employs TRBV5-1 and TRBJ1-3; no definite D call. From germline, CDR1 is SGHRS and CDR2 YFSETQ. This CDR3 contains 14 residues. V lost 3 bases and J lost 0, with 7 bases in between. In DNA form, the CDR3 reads TGCGCCAGCAGCTCCGCGGCCTCTGGAAACACCATATATTTT. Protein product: CASSSAASGNTIYF.

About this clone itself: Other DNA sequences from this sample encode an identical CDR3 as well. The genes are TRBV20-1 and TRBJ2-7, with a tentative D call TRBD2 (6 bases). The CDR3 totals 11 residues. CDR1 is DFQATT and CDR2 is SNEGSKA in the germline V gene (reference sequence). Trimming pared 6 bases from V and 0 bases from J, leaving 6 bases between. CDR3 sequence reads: CSARDSYEQYF. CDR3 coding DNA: TGCAGTGCGCGGGACTCCTACGAGCAGTACTTC.

The CDR3 bases are TGTGCCAGCTCACACACAGGGGTCGGCGGCTCCTACGAGCAGTACTTC. This translates into CASSHTGVGGSYEQYF. V and J are TRBV18 and TRBJ2-7, with 7 bases lining up with TRBD1. The CDR3 consists of 16 residues. The trim removed 4 bases at V and 0 bases at J, leaving 9 bases unmatched. Germline CDR1 reads KGHSH; CDR2 reads LQKENI.

The CDR3 region is CSVETGAFF. The CDR3 DNA reads as TGCAGCGTTGAGACGGGGGCTTTCTTT. This chain links TRBV29-1 with TRBJ1-1; D unclear. The V end lost 3 bases, the J end lost 11 bases, and 7 bases lay between the germline ends. Germline V gene sequence: CDR1 SQVTM, CDR2 ANQGSEA. The CDR3 runs 9 residues.

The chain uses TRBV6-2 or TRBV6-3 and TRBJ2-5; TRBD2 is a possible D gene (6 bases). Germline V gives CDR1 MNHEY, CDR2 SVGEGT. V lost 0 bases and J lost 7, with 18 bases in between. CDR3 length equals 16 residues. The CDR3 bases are TGTGCCAGCAGTTACTCGCGCCAGGGAGGTGGCGGGACCCAGTACTTC. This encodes CASSYSRQGGGGTQYF.

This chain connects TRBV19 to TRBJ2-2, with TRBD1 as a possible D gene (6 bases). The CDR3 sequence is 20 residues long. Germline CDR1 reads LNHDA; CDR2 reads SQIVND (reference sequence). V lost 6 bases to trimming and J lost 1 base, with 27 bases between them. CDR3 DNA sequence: TGTGCCAGTAGCACACCCCCAGGGCAGGGGCAAATTGGGAACACCGGGGAGCTGTTTTTT. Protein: CASSTPPGQGQIGNTGELFF.

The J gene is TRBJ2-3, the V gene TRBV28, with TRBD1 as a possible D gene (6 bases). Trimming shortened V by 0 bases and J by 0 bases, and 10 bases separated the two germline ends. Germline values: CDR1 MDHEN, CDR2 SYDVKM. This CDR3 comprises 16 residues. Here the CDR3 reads CASSLWKGDSTDTQYF. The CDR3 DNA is TGTGCCAGCAGTTTATGGAAGGGGGATAGCACAGATACGCAGTATTTT.

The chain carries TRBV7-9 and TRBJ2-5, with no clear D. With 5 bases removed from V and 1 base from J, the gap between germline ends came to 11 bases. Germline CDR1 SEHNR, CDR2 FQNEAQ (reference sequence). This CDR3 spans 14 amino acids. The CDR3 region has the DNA TGTGCCAGCAGCCCGGAGACACTCCAAGAGACCCAGTACTTC. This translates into CASSPETLQETQYF.

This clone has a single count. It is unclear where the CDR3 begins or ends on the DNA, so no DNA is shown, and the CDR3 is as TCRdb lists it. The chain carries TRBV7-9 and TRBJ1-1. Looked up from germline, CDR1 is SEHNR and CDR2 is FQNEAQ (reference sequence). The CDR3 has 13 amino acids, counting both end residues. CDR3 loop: CASSSSGGTEAFF.

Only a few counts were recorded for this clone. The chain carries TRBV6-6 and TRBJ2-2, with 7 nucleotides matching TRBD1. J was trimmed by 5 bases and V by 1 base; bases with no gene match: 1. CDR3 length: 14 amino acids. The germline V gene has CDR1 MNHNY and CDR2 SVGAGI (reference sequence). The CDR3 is CASSYLQGTGELFF. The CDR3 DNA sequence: TGTGCCAGCAGTTACTTACAGGGGACCGGGGAGCTGTTTTTT.

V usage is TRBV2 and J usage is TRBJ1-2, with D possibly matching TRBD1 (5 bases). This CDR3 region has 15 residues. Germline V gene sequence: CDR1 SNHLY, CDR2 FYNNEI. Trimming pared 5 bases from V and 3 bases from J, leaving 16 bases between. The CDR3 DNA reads TGTGCCAGCAGTCCGGAAATAGGGGTCCACTATGGCTACACCTTC. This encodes CASSPEIGVHYGYTF. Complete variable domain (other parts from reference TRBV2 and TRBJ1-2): EPEVTQTPSHQVTQMGQEVILRCVPISNHLYFYWYRQILGQKVEFLVSFYNNEISEKSEIFDDQFSVERPDGSNFTLKIRSTKLEDSAMYFCASSPEIGVHYGYTFGSGTRLTVV.

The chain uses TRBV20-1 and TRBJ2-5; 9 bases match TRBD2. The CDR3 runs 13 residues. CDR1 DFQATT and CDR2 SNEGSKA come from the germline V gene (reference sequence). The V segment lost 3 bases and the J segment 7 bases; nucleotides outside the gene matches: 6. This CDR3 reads CSASRTSESTQYF. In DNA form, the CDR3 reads TGCAGTGCTAGTCGGACTAGCGAGTCGACCCAGTACTTC.

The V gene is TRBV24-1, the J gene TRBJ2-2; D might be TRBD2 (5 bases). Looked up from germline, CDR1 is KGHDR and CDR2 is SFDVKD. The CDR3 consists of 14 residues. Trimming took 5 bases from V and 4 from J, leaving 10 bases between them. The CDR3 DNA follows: TGTGCCACCAGTGGTTTAGGGAGCACCGGGGAGCTGTTTTTT. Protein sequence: CATSGLGSTGELFF.

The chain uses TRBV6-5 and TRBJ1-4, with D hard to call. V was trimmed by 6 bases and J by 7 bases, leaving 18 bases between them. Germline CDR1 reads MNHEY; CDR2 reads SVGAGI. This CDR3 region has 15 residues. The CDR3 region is CASSGPSAWIEKLFF. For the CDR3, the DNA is TGTGCCAGCAGCGGCCCATCGGCGTGGATTGAAAAACTGTTTTTT.

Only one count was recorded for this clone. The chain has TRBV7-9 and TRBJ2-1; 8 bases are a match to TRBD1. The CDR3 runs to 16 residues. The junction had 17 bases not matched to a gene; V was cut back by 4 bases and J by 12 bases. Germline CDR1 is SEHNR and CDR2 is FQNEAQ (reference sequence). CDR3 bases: TGTGCCAGCAGCTCTCGACAGGGGAAAACAGGTAGTGGGCAGTTCTTC. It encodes CASSSRQGKTGSGQFF.

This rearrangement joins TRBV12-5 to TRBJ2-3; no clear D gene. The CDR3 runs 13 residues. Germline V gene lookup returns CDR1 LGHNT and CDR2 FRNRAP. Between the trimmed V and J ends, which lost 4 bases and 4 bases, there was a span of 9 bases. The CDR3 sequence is CASGSDVADTQYF. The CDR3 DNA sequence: TGTGCTAGTGGTTCCGACGTCGCAGATACGCAGTATTTT.